Below, 22 T cell receptor beta chains from the same sample are listed, as sequenced in a study of cytomegalovirus exposure and HLA in healthy donors (dated by TCRdb to the late 2010s). To prepare the library, the immunoSEQ multiplex PCR assay was applied. A mixture of 60 forward primers for TCR Vbeta segments and 13 reverse primers for TCR Jbeta segments was used in the multiplex PCR. The clones in this table, taken by TCRdb from immuneACCESS, are in-frame only. Not every clone is retained; where verified, under half of the shortfall comes from an unresolved V gene, and the cause of the rest is unknown. The sample table records approximately 67,000 clones; roughly nine tenths of these occur just once. Around 10% of the sample is taken by the ten largest. The sequencing input was PBMCs. Receptor source: a woman in her twenties or thirties in good health and CMV-seropositive.

The CDR3 reads CASSQRGGLTTYEQYF. The CDR3 DNA follows: TGTGCCAGCAGCCAAAGGGGGGGACTTACGACCTACGAGCAGTACTTC. The chain uses TRBV7-8 and TRBJ2-7, with a tentative D call TRBD2 (7 bases). This CDR3 is 16 amino acids long. CDR1 is SGHVS, CDR2 FQNEAQ, per germline. V lost 5 bases and J lost 2, with 19 bases in between. Complete variable domain (other parts from reference TRBV7-8 and TRBJ2-7): GAGVSQSPRYKVAKRGQDVALRCDPISGHVSLFWYQQALGQGPEFLTYFQNEAQLDKSGLPSDRFFAERPEGSVSTLKIQRTQQEDSAVYLCASSQRGGLTTYEQYFGPGTRLTVT.

The chain carries TRBV5-1 and TRBJ1-1, with 8 bases matching TRBD1. CDR1 and CDR2 from the germline V gene are SGHRS and YFSETQ. This CDR3 comprises 14 residues. V lost 4 bases and J lost 7; bases outside the gene matches: 9. DNA for the CDR3: TGCGCCAGCAGCATGAAGACAGGGGAGAGTGAAGCTTTCTTT. It is translated as CASSMKTGESEAFF. The full variable domain, completed using reference TRBV5-1 and TRBJ1-1, is KAGVTQTPRYLIKTRGQQVTLSCSPISGHRSVSWYQQTPGQGLQFLFEYFSETQRNKGNFPGRFSGRQFSNSRSEMNVSTLELGDSALYLCASSMKTGESEAFFGQGTRLTVV.

The rearrangement joins TRBV6-1 to TRBJ2-5; maybe TRBD2 (6 bases). The CDR3 is made up of 15 amino acids. CDR1 MNHNS and CDR2 SASEGT come from the germline V gene. The germline V and J ends were trimmed by 2 bases and 5 bases, with 15 bases remaining between them. CDR3 region: CASSERGTAGETQYF. CDR3 bases: TGTGCCAGCAGTGAAAGGGGAACGGCGGGGGAGACCCAGTACTTC.

V and J are TRBV19 and TRBJ1-5; D may be TRBD1 (6 bases). The V end was cut by 1 base, the J end by 7 bases, with 14 bases between. Germline loops: CDR1 LNHDA, CDR2 SQIVND (reference sequence). The CDR3 is 15 amino acids. The CDR3 sequence is CASSIARGAGQPQHF. CDR3 in DNA: TGTGCCAGTAGTATAGCTCGGGGGGCTGGACAGCCCCAGCATTTT.

This clone came up once. As DNA, the CDR3 is TGTGCCAGCCAGGACCTCGGGGGAACCAAAAACATTCAGTACTTC. It codes for CASQDLGGTKNIQYF. V gene TRBV6-5 combines with J gene TRBJ2-4; TRBD2 is a possible D gene (6 bases). The CDR3 totals 15 residues. V was pared by 8 bases and J by 2 bases, with 16 bases between. Per the germline V gene, CDR1 is MNHEY and CDR2 is SVGAGI.

J is TRBJ2-7 and V is TRBV27; 7 bases are a match to TRBD1. The CDR3 runs 15 residues. The germline CDR1 and CDR2 sequences are MNHEY and SMNVEV (reference sequence). J lost 2 bases, V lost 11 bases, and 15 bases had no gene match. CDR3 in amino acids: CASGSRWQGAYEQYF. CDR3 coding DNA: TGTGCCTCGGGGTCCCGTTGGCAGGGGGCCTACGAGCAGTACTTC.

The J gene is TRBJ1-2, the V gene TRBV19; 7 nucleotides match TRBD1. This CDR3 region has 16 residues. Per the germline V gene, CDR1 is LNHDA and CDR2 is SQIVND (reference sequence). The ends lost 6 bases at V and 0 bases at J; junction bases unmatched: 10. The CDR3 spells CASSLVRGPTNYGYTF. CDR3 coding DNA: TGTGCCAGTAGCCTTGTGAGGGGGCCTACTAACTATGGCTACACCTTC.

The genes are TRBV7-8 and TRBJ2-1, with TRBD1 matching over 7 bases. Trimming took 6 bases from V and 14 from J; bases not matched to a gene: 10. Germline loops: CDR1 SGHVS, CDR2 FQNEAQ. The CDR3 length is 12 residues. The chain's CDR3 is CASSTNTGDEFF. CDR3 DNA sequence: TGTGCCAGCAGTACAAATACAGGGGACGAGTTCTTC.

This clone appeared once. This chain uses TRBV29-1 with TRBJ1-2; the D gene is possibly TRBD1 (6 bases). From germline, CDR1 is SQVTM and CDR2 ANQGSEA. This CDR3 is built from 13 residues. Deletions cut 0 bases from V and 4 bases from J, with 9 bases between. The CDR3 coding sequence is TGCAGCGTTGAAGACAGGGGCCTCTATGGCTACACCTTC. It specifies CSVEDRGLYGYTF.

This chain connects TRBV5-8 to TRBJ1-1, with 9 bases that match TRBD1. V was clipped by 3 bases and J by 2 bases; unmatched bases: 2. Germline V gene sequence: CDR1 SGHTS, CDR2 YDEGEE. This CDR3 is 14 amino acids long. The CDR3 loop reads CASSYTGGNTEAFF. CDR3 coding DNA: TGTGCCAGCAGCTATACAGGGGGCAACACTGAAGCTTTCTTT.

The chain has TRBV7-9 and TRBJ1-5; no clear D. From germline, CDR1 is SEHNR and CDR2 FQNEAQ (reference sequence). Trimming pared 0 bases from V and 5 bases from J, leaving 8 bases between. CDR3 length: 14 amino acids. CDR3 bases: TGTGCCAGCAGCTTAGCGGGGAGGGATCAGCCCCAGCATTTT. Residues: CASSLAGRDQPQHF.

V gene TRBV6-1 combines with J gene TRBJ2-3; 10 bases agree with TRBD2. The CDR3 extends over 16 amino acids. Germline CDR1 reads MNHNS; CDR2 reads SASEGT. Trimming removed 4 bases from V and 3 bases from J; junction bases left unmatched: 7. CDR3 sequence reads: CASSGHGTSVTDTQYF. The CDR3 DNA reads TGTGCCAGCAGTGGACACGGGACTAGCGTGACAGATACGCAGTATTTT.

This chain uses TRBV7-6 with TRBJ2-2; TRBD1 is a possible D gene (5 bases). Germline CDR1 and CDR2: SGHVS and FNYEAQ. The V and J ends lost 5 bases and 2 bases respectively, with 12 bases between them. There are 15 residues in the CDR3. CDR3 sequence reads: CASSPTDGNTGELFF. The CDR3 DNA reads as TGTGCCAGCAGCCCGACAGACGGAAACACCGGGGAGCTGTTTTTT.

The chain combines TRBV9 with TRBJ2-5, with 7 bases lining up with TRBD2. The CDR3 has 15 residues. Per germline, CDR1 SGDLS and CDR2 YYNGEE. The V gene end was trimmed by 2 bases and the J gene end by 0 bases; junction bases not matched to a gene: 4. The CDR3 sequence: CASSVGLADQETQYF. Written as DNA, the CDR3 is TGTGCCAGCAGCGTGGGGCTAGCGGACCAAGAGACCCAGTACTTC.

The gene calls are TRBV28 and TRBJ2-3, with D possibly being TRBD2 (5 bases). V was cut by 6 bases and J by 11 bases, with 18 bases left in between. The CDR3 is 13 amino acids. The germline V gene encodes CDR1 MDHEN and CDR2 SYDVKM. The CDR3 here is CASSPGRREQQYF. In DNA, the CDR3 is TGTGCCAGCAGCCCCGGTAGAAGGGAGCAGCAGTATTTT.

The genes are TRBV11-3 and TRBJ1-1, with TRBD1 as a possible D gene (5 bases). From germline, CDR1 is SGHNT and CDR2 YENEEA. Trimming pared 4 bases from V and 0 bases from J, leaving 12 bases between. The CDR3 runs to 15 residues. CDR3 in amino acids: CASSCQDSMNTEAFF. CDR3 in DNA: TGTGCCAGCAGCTGCCAAGACAGTATGAACACTGAAGCTTTCTTT.

The chain carries TRBV7-9 and TRBJ2-1; 9 bases map to TRBD2. This CDR3 has 15 residues. Per the germline V gene, CDR1 is SEHNR and CDR2 is FQNEAQ (reference sequence). The ends lost 4 bases at V and 9 bases at J; junction bases unmatched: 10. CDR3 nucleotides: TGTGCCAGCAGCTCCCTTAGCGGGAGTTGGGGTGAGCAGTTCTTC. This gives the protein CASSSLSGSWGEQFF. The full variable domain, completed using reference TRBV7-9 and TRBJ2-1, is DTGVSQNPRHKITKRGQNVTFRCDPISEHNRLYWYRQTLGQGPEFLTYFQNEAQLEKSRLLSDRFSAERPKGSFSTLEIQRTEQGDSAMYLCASSSLSGSWGEQFFGPGTRLTVL.

The V call is TRBV5-6, the J call TRBJ2-1; D is ambiguous. CDR1 and CDR2 from the germline V gene are SGHDT and YYEEEE. The CDR3 is 14 amino acids. Trimming took off 3 bases at V and 0 bases at J, with 7 bases between the two ends. CDR3 sequence (DNA): TGTGCCAGCAGCTCGGAGCTCTCCTACAATGAGCAGTTCTTC. This sequence encodes CASSSELSYNEQFF.

The CDR3 sequence: CASSLDGREQFF. The CDR3 coding sequence is TGTGCCAGCAGCTTGGATGGGCGTGAGCAGTTCTTC. This chain links TRBV5-4 with TRBJ2-1; D gene ambiguous. Germline CDR1 SGHNT, CDR2 YYREEE (reference sequence). CDR3 length: 12 residues. Trimming removed 0 bases from V and 9 bases from J, with 7 bases in between.

This chain links TRBV5-1 with TRBJ1-1; tentative D call: TRBD1 (5 bases). The ends were cut back, 4 bases at V and 5 bases at J, with 12 bases in the middle. Germline values: CDR1 SGHRS, CDR2 YFSETQ. CDR3 length: 13 amino acids. The CDR3 DNA reads as TGCGCCAGCAGCCCTGCGCAGGGAACTGAAGCTTTCTTT. Translation: CASSPAQGTEAFF.

The genes are TRBV10-1 and TRBJ2-2, with TRBD1 matching over 11 bases. CDR1 is WNHNN, CDR2 SYGVQD, per germline (reference sequence). After removal of 8 bases from V and 7 bases from J, the junction contained 3 bases not matched to a gene. The CDR3 is 13 amino acids. CDR3 nucleotides: TGCGCCAGCGGGACAGGGGGTATCGGGGAGCTGTTTTTT. Translating it yields CASGTGGIGELFF.

V is TRBV5-4 and J is TRBJ2-7, with TRBD2 identical over 9 bases. V gave up 1 base and J gave up 5 bases; unmatched junction bases: 10. Germline CDR1 reads SGHNT; CDR2 reads YYREEE (reference sequence). The CDR3 is 16 residues long. The CDR3 region is CASSLPSLAGSHEQYF. CDR3 in DNA: TGTGCCAGCAGCTTGCCTTCCCTAGCGGGATCCCACGAGCAGTACTTC.